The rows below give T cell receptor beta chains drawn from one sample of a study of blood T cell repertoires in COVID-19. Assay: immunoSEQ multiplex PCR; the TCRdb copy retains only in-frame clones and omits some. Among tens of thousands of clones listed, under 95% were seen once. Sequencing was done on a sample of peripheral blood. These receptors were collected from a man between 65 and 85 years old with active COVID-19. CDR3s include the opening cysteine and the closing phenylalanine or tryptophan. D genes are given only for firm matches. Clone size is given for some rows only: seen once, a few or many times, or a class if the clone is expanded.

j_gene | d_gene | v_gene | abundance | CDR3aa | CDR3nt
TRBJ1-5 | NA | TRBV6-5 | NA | CASSSPNQPQHF | TGTGCCAGCAGTTCTCCCAATCAGCCCCAGCATTTT
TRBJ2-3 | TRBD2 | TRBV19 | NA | CASRPSGTDTQYF | TGTGCCAGTAGGCCTAGCGGTACAGATACGCAGTATTTT
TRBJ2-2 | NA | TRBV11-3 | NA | CASSFTDTGELFF | TGTGCCAGCAGCTTCACAGATACCGGGGAGCTGTTTTTT
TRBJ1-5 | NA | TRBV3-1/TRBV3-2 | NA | CASSQGTSGNQPQHF | TGTGCCAGCAGCCAAGGGACATCTGGCAATCAGCCCCAGCATTTT
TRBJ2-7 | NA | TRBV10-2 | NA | CATKTGQDYSYEQYF | TGCGCCACCAAAACGGGGCAGGACTACTCCTACGAGCAGTACTTC
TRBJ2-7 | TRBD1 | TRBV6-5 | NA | CASSSHRGLGEQYF | TGTGCCAGCAGTTCCCACAGGGGTTTGGGGGAGCAGTACTTC
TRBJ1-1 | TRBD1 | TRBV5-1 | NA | CASSTLTGGLNTEAFF | TGCGCCAGCAGCACCCTGACAGGGGGCCTGAACACTGAAGCTTTCTTT
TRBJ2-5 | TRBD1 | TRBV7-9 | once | CASSLTTGGRETQYF | TGTGCCAGCAGCTTAACGACAGGGGGTAGGGAGACCCAGTACTTC
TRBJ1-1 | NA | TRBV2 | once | CASSDRDWAAEAFF | TGTGCCAGCAGTGACAGGGACTGGGCCGCTGAAGCTTTCTTT
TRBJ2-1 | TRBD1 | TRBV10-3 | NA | CAISSSGTGDLGEQFF | TGTGCCATCAGTAGCTCCGGGACAGGGGACCTCGGTGAGCAGTTCTTC
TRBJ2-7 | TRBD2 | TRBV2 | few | CASSAGLAETYEQYF | TGTGCCAGCAGTGCTGGACTAGCGGAGACCTACGAGCAGTACTTC
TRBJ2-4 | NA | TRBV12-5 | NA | CASGFQQQGGTPNIQYF | TGTGCTAGTGGTTTCCAGCAACAGGGAGGGACCCCAAACATTCAGTACTTC
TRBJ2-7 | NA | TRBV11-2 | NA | CASSLDSRGFDEQYF | TGTGCCAGCAGCTTAGATTCCCGGGGGTTCGACGAGCAGTACTTC
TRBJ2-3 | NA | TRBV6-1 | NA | CASSEGAGGITDTQYF | TGTGCCAGCAGTGAAGGGGCAGGGGGGATCACAGATACGCAGTATTTT
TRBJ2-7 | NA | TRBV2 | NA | CASSVGGTVYEQYF | TGTGCCAGCAGTGTAGGCGGGACTGTGTACGAGCAGTACTTC
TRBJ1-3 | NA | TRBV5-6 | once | CASSYSSGNTIYF | TGTGCCAGCAGCTACAGCTCTGGAAACACCATATATTTT
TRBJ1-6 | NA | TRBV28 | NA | CASSPRGGIGSPLHF | TGTGCCAGCAGTCCTAGGGGGGGGATTGGTTCACCCCTCCACTTT
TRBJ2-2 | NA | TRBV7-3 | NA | CASSLQGNTGELFF | TGTGCCAGCAGCTTACAGGGAAACACCGGGGAGCTGTTTTTT
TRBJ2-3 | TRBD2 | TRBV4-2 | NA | CASSQSYGEGPDTQYF | TGTGCCAGCAGCCAATCCTACGGGGAGGGGCCAGATACGCAGTATTTT
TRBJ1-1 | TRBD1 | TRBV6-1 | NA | CASSAGWIRDRGPDTEAFF | TGTGCCAGCAGTGCAGGATGGATCCGGGACAGGGGGCCGGACACTGAAGCTTTCTTT
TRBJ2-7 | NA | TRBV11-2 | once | CASSLDRREQYF | TGTGCCAGCAGCTTAGATCGGCGGGAGCAGTACTTC
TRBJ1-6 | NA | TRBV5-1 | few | CASSPMGLALPPLHF | TGCGCCAGCAGCCCCATGGGGCTGGCCCTCCCCCCCCTCCACTTT
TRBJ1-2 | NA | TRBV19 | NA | CASSSDTFNYGYTF | TGTGCCAGTAGTTCAGATACCTTTAACTATGGCTACACCTTC
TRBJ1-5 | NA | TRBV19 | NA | CASSPQGGANQPQHF | TGTGCCAGTAGTCCCCAGGGTGGAGCTAATCAGCCCCAGCATTTT
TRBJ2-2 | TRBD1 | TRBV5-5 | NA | CASSFGADRANTGELFF | TGTGCCAGCAGCTTTGGTGCCGACAGGGCGAACACCGGGGAGCTGTTTTTT
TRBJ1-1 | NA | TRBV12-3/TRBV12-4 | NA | CASRGYRAFF | TGTGCCAGCAGGGGCTACAGAGCTTTCTTT
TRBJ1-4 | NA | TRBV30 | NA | CAWEQGGDEKLFF | TGTGCCTGGGAACAGGGTGGAGATGAAAAACTGTTTTTT
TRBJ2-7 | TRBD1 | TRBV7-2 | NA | CASSTPGQGVYEQYF | TGTGCCAGCAGCACCCCCGGACAGGGGGTCTACGAGCAGTACTTC
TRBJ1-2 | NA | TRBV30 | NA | CAYGVAYGYTF | TGTGCCTACGGGGTAGCGTATGGCTACACCTTC
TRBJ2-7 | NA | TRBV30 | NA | CAWSVGSGGVFYEQYF | TGTGCCTGGAGTGTCGGTTCGGGGGGCGTCTTCTACGAGCAGTACTTC
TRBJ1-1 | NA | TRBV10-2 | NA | CASRAGEGTNTEAFF | TGCGCCAGCAGGGCCGGGGAGGGTACGAACACTGAAGCTTTCTTT
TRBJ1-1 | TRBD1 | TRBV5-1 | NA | CASSLGGTGANTEAFF | TGCGCCAGCAGCTTGGGAGGGACAGGGGCAAACACTGAAGCTTTCTTT
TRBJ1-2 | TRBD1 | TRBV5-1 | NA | CASSLDGAGGNGYTF | TGCGCCAGCAGCTTGGATGGGGCAGGGGGCAATGGCTACACCTTC
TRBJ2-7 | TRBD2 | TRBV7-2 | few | CASSYSAVAGSYEQYF | TGTGCCAGCAGCTATAGCGCGGTAGCGGGGAGCTACGAGCAGTACTTC
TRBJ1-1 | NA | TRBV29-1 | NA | CSVTAGTITFF | TGCAGCGTAACGGCCGGGACAATCACTTTCTTT
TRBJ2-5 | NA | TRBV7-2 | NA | CASSRGFGGSVAETQYF | TGTGCCAGCAGCCGGGGGTTTGGGGGTTCGGTCGCAGAGACCCAGTACTTC
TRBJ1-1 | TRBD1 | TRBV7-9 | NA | CASSPTGRNTEAFF | TGTGCCAGCAGCCCGACAGGGAGGAACACTGAAGCTTTCTTT
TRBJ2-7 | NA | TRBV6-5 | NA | CASSPKAHRQYEQYF | TGTGCCAGCAGTCCAAAGGCCCACAGACAATACGAGCAGTACTTC
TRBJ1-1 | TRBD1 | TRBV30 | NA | CAWSGRPRWTGDVNTEAFF | TGTGCCTGGAGCGGGAGACCAAGGTGGACAGGGGACGTTAACACTGAAGCTTTCTTT
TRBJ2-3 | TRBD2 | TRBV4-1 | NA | CASSRNGGLAGSTQYF | TGCGCCAGCAGCCGGAATGGGGGTCTAGCGGGGTCTACGCAGTATTTT
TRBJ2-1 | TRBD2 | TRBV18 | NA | CASSRTSGGAMIGNEQFF | TGTGCCAGCTCTCGGACTAGCGGGGGGGCAATGATCGGCAATGAGCAGTTCTTC
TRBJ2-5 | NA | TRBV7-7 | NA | CASSVGQTQETQYF | TGTGCTAGCAGCGTAGGACAGACCCAAGAGACCCAGTACTTC
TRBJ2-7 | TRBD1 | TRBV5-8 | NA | CASSWGQSYEQYF | TGTGCCAGCAGCTGGGGACAGTCTTACGAGCAGTACTTC
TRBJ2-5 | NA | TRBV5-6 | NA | CASSPRRGAETQYF | TGTGCCAGCAGCCCCCGGCGGGGCGCGGAGACCCAGTACTTC
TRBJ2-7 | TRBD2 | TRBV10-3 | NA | CATQTSGDEQYF | TGTGCCACCCAGACTAGCGGGGACGAGCAGTACTTC
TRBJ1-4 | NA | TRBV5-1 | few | CASSFTGNEKLFF | TGCGCCAGCAGCTTTACAGGCAATGAAAAACTGTTTTTT
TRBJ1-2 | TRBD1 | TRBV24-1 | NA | CATSDPGQSGGYTF | TGTGCCACCAGTGACCCGGGACAGAGCGGTGGCTACACCTTC